This passage covers 14 T cell receptor beta chains from one sample sequenced in a study of cytomegalovirus exposure and HLA in healthy donors. Primers: 60 Vbeta forward and 13 Jbeta reverse. Here immunoSEQ multiplex PCR was the method, and the copy in TCRdb shows in-frame clones only, minus some. This table holds more than 100,000 clones, over 60% found once. Sequencing was performed on PBMCs. The receptors were gathered from a woman between 40 and 55 years old in good health and CMV-seropositive.

The gene calls are TRBV7-9 and TRBJ1-1, with 7 nucleotides matching TRBD1. The ends lost 6 bases at V and 1 base at J; junction bases unmatched: 2. The CDR3 has 13 residues. Per the germline V gene, CDR1 is SEHNR and CDR2 is FQNEAQ (reference sequence). The CDR3 DNA reads TGTGCCAGCAGGGGACAGAGGAACACTGAAGCTTTCTTT. It translates to CASRGQRNTEAFF.

The chain has TRBV7-8 and TRBJ2-7, with TRBD2 identical over 11 bases. This CDR3 has 17 residues. Germline lookup yields CDR1 SGHVS and CDR2 FQNEAQ. Trimming at V came to 0 bases and at J to 1 base, leaving 5 bases not matched to a gene. The CDR3 DNA is TGTGCCAGCAGCTTAGCCCGGGGACTAGCGGAGTCCTACGAGCAGTACTTC. Its protein product is CASSLARGLAESYEQYF.

The chain combines TRBV11-2 with TRBJ2-4; 8 positions match TRBD1. V lost 5 bases, J lost 0 bases, and 6 bases stayed unmatched. CDR1 SGHAT and CDR2 FQNNGV come from the germline V gene. The CDR3 totals 16 residues. The CDR3 here is CASSPRTGIAKNIQYF. CDR3 in DNA: TGTGCCAGCAGCCCTCGGACAGGGATAGCCAAAAACATTCAGTACTTC.

In its sample, this clone was seen a few times. The chain couples TRBV5-4 to TRBJ2-7; 7 bases are a match to TRBD1. The germline V gene has CDR1 SGHNT and CDR2 YYREEE (reference sequence). V shed 4 bases and J 1 base; nucleotides not matched to a gene: 2. This CDR3 contains 13 residues. The CDR3 sequence: CASSRTGSYEQYF. Here the CDR3 DNA reads TGTGCCAGCAGCCGGACAGGATCCTACGAGCAGTACTTC.

This clone was observed once. The chain employs TRBV5-1 and TRBJ1-6, with 12 bases aligning to TRBD1. The CDR3 covers 19 residues. The V gene's germline CDR1 is SGHRS and CDR2 YFSETQ. The V and J ends lost 3 bases and 9 bases, in that order; junction bases with no gene match: 16. The CDR3 DNA sequence: TGCGCCAGCAGCTCTGGGACAGGGGGCGATCGGGTTTTGGGTTCACCCCTCCACTTT. This codes for CASSSGTGGDRVLGSPLHF.

V usage is TRBV9 and J usage is TRBJ1-4; possible D gene TRBD1, 5 bases. This CDR3 has 14 amino acids. The V gene's germline CDR1 is SGDLS and CDR2 YYNGEE. V lost 6 bases and J 5 bases, leaving 14 bases between the germline ends. CDR3 region: CASNQGRLNEKLFF. The CDR3, as DNA: TGTGCCAGCAATCAGGGCCGCTTGAATGAAAAACTGTTTTTT. Supplemented by reference TRBV9 and TRBJ1-4, the full variable domain reads DSGVTQTPKHLITATGQRVTLRCSPRSGDLSVYWYQQSLDQGLQFLIQYYNGEERAKGNILERFSAQQFPDLHSELNLSSLELGDSALYFCASNQGRLNEKLFFGSGTQLSVL.

Only a few counts were recorded for this clone. The chain employs TRBV5-6 and TRBJ2-5; no reliable D call. Deletions cut 1 base from V and 6 bases from J, with 7 bases between. Germline loops: CDR1 SGHDT, CDR2 YYEEEE. There are 12 residues in the CDR3. The CDR3 DNA reads as TGTGCCAGCAGCTTGACCCAGAAGACCCAGTACTTC. This gives the protein CASSLTQKTQYF.

This clone was counted a single time. One end of the junction fails to match germline, which may point to a read error. Other DNA sequences in this sample translate to the same CDR3. This chain uses TRBV6-1 with TRBJ1-6, with 7 positions matching TRBD1. The CDR3 has 17 amino acids. Germline V gene data show CDR1 as MNHNS and CDR2 as SASEGT. The CDR3 spells CASSENRGATVNSPLHF. The CDR3 DNA reads TGTGCCAGCAGTGAGAACAGGGGAGCGACAGTTAATTCCCCCCTCCACTTT.

This chain links TRBV27 with TRBJ1-5; TRBD1 matches at 8 bases. The germline V gene encodes CDR1 MNHEY and CDR2 SMNVEV (reference sequence). This CDR3 region has 18 residues. Trimming at V came to 5 bases and at J to 0 bases, leaving 12 bases not matched to a gene. The CDR3, as DNA: TGTGCCAGCAGTAAAGGGACAGGAGTCAATTATAGCAATCAGCCCCAGCATTTT. It codes for CASSKGTGVNYSNQPQHF.

The chain recombines TRBV27 with TRBJ1-4; tentatively, D is TRBD1 (6 bases). V lost 4 bases and J lost 8, with 11 bases in between. The germline V gene encodes CDR1 MNHEY and CDR2 SMNVEV (reference sequence). The CDR3 runs to 13 residues. The CDR3 loop reads CASSYLTGEKLFF. CDR3 DNA: TGTGCCAGCAGTTACCTTACAGGGGAAAAACTGTTTTTT.

The J gene is TRBJ1-1, the V gene TRBV5-6; D perhaps matches TRBD1 (5 bases). The germline gives CDR1 SGHDT, CDR2 YYEEEE. V was cut by 3 bases and J by 4 bases, with 7 bases left in between. The CDR3 contains 12 residues. Here the CDR3 reads CASSSGVTEAFF. CDR3 in DNA: TGTGCCAGCAGCTCGGGGGTCACTGAAGCTTTCTTT.

The chain recombines TRBV5-4 with TRBJ1-2; TRBD1 matches at 9 bases. The CDR3 spans 14 residues. The germline V gene encodes CDR1 SGHNT and CDR2 YYREEE (reference sequence). V lost 5 bases, J lost 6 bases, and 8 bases stayed unmatched. The CDR3 region is CASSLTRTGDGYTF. The CDR3 DNA sequence: TGTGCCAGCAGTTTAACCCGGACAGGGGATGGCTACACCTTC.

The rearrangement uses TRBV6-5 and TRBJ1-2; D may be TRBD1 (5 bases). Germline assignment: CDR1 MNHEY and CDR2 SVGAGI. CDR3 length: 14 residues. Trimming removed 5 bases from V and 5 bases from J, with 15 bases in between. Written as DNA, the CDR3 is TGTGCCAGCAGTCGTATAACAGGTTTTTATGGCTACACCTTC. Residues: CASSRITGFYGYTF.

This chain uses TRBV19 with TRBJ2-5; 7 nucleotides match TRBD1. Trimming at V came to 10 bases and at J to 5 bases, leaving 10 bases not matched to a gene. Germline values: CDR1 LNHDA, CDR2 SQIVND (reference sequence). The CDR3 runs to 13 residues. DNA of the CDR3: TGTGCCACCAGACAGGGTGGACGGGAGACCCAGTACTTC. It translates to CATRQGGRETQYF. Variable domain in full (rest from reference TRBV19 and TRBJ2-5): DGGITQSPKYLFRKEGQNVTLSCEQNLNHDAMYWYRQDPGQGLRLIYYSQIVNDFQKGDIAEGYSVSREKKESFPLTVTSAQKNPTAFYLCATRQGGRETQYFGPGTRLLVL.